What follows are 14 T cell receptor beta chains derived from one specimen sequenced in a study of cytomegalovirus exposure and HLA in healthy donors. With 60 Vbeta and 13 Jbeta primers, the PCR was carried out. Some clones are missing from TCRdb's copy, which holds only in-frame ones; the method was immunoSEQ multiplex PCR. Counted here are fewer than 130,000 clones, 79% occurring once; the ten biggest clones make up around 3.1%. Material for sequencing was PBMCs. Receptor source: a woman aged 40-49 years in good health and CMV-seronegative.

This clone has only one observation. The V and J genes are TRBV18 and TRBJ1-4; D remains ambiguous. CDR1 and CDR2 from the germline V gene are KGHSH and LQKENI. Between the trimmed V and J ends, which lost 0 bases and 5 bases, there was a span of 10 bases. The CDR3 loop spans 15 amino acids. CDR3 sequence: CASSPPGGFNEKLFF. CDR3 sequence (DNA): TGTGCCAGCTCACCACCAGGAGGGTTCAATGAAAAACTGTTTTTT.

This clone was seen only a few times. The J gene is TRBJ2-7, the V gene TRBV9, with 9 positions matching TRBD1. The CDR3 contains 18 residues. Germline V gene sequence: CDR1 SGDLS, CDR2 YYNGEE. Germline trimming cut 3 bases from V and 2 bases from J; bases unmatched to any gene: 15. Here the CDR3 DNA reads TGTGCCAGCAGCGCCTCGGTCGGACAGGGGAATAGGGCCTACGAGCAGTACTTC. This gives the protein CASSASVGQGNRAYEQYF.

The V call is TRBV7-2, the J call TRBJ1-1; 9 bases fit TRBD1. CDR3 length equals 15 residues. Germline values: CDR1 SGHTA, CDR2 FQGNSA. V lost 4 bases, J lost 2 bases, and 5 bases stayed unmatched. CDR3 DNA sequence: TGTGCCAGCAGCTGGATGGACAGGGGTAACACTGAAGCTTTCTTT. Amino acids: CASSWMDRGNTEAFF.

The V and J genes are TRBV2 and TRBJ2-7; 12 bases agree with TRBD2. V lost 7 bases and J lost 2; bases outside the gene matches: 6. Germline CDR1 SNHLY, CDR2 FYNNEI. This CDR3 comprises 15 residues. The CDR3: CASMAGLAGTYEQYF. CDR3 sequence (DNA): TGTGCCAGCATGGCCGGACTAGCGGGAACCTACGAGCAGTACTTC.

This chain joins TRBV5-5 and TRBJ2-5, with a tentative D call TRBD2 (5 bases). Germline-derived CDR1 and CDR2 are SGHKS and YYEKEE (reference sequence). Trimming pared 0 bases from V and 4 bases from J, leaving 10 bases between. The CDR3 length is 14 residues. Here the CDR3 reads CASSLASLAETQYF. As DNA, the CDR3 is TGTGCCAGCAGCTTGGCTAGCTTGGCAGAGACCCAGTACTTC. Drawing the rest from reference TRBV5-5 and TRBJ2-5, the complete variable domain is DAGVTQSPTHLIKTRGQQVTLRCSPISGHKSVSWYQQVLGQGPQFIFQYYEKEERGRGNFPDRFSARQFPNYSSELNVNALLLGDSALYLCASSLASLAETQYFGPGTRLLVL.

The DNA of the CDR3 is TGTGCCAGCAACCAGGGGGAAGGGGCAGAGACCCAGTACTTC. Translating gives CASNQGEGAETQYF. The chain is built from TRBV6-6 and TRBJ2-5, with 7 positions matching TRBD1. With V trimmed by 7 bases and J by 4 bases, 9 bases remained unmatched. Germline CDR1 MNHNY, CDR2 SVGAGI (reference sequence). This CDR3 is built from 14 residues.

The chain uses TRBV19 and TRBJ1-2; D is perhaps TRBD1 (6 bases). The CDR3 covers 12 residues. V shed 3 bases and J shed 6 bases, with 8 bases lying between them. Germline assignment: CDR1 LNHDA and CDR2 SQIVND (reference sequence). The CDR3 nucleotides read TGTGCCAGTAGTATTACAGGGCATGGCTACACCTTC. This encodes CASSITGHGYTF.

This chain links TRBV2 with TRBJ1-2; tentatively, D is TRBD1 (6 bases). Between the trimmed V and J ends, which lost 3 bases and 4 bases, there was a span of 18 bases. In germline, CDR1 is SNHLY, CDR2 FYNNEI. This CDR3 has 16 residues. The CDR3 loop is CASSEGGPGTSYGYTF. DNA of the CDR3: TGTGCCAGCAGTGAGGGGGGGCCCGGTACAAGCTATGGCTACACCTTC.

This clone was counted between two and nine times. Other DNA sequences in this specimen translate into the identical CDR3. The V and J genes are TRBV7-2 and TRBJ2-7; no clear D gene. The CDR3 extends over 11 amino acids. V was shortened by 5 bases and J by 3 bases, with 5 bases between the two germline ends. The germline CDR1 and CDR2 sequences are SGHTA and FQGNSA. CDR3 sequence reads: CASSLYYEQYF. CDR3 nucleotide sequence: TGTGCCAGCAGCCTATACTACGAGCAGTACTTC. The variable domain in full, with the rest retrieved from reference TRBV7-2 and TRBJ2-7, is GAGVSQSPSNKVTEKGKDVELRCDPISGHTALYWYRQSLGQGLEFLIYFQGNSAPDKSGLPSDRFSAERTGGSVSTLTIQRTQQEDSAVYLCASSLYYEQYFGPGTRLTVT.

The V gene is TRBV18, the J gene TRBJ1-3; 7 bases line up with TRBD1. The CDR3 runs 15 residues. J gave up 2 bases and V 1 base, and 2 bases lay outside the gene matches. In germline, CDR1 is KGHSH, CDR2 LQKENI. The CDR3 loop reads CASSPLDRAGNTIYF. CDR3 nucleotides: TGTGCCAGCTCACCACTAGACAGGGCTGGAAACACCATATATTTT.

The V gene is TRBV30, the J gene TRBJ1-6, with 9 bases aligning to TRBD1. J lost 9 bases, V lost 5 bases, and 8 bases had no gene match. CDR1 GTSNPN and CDR2 SVGIG come from the germline V gene (reference sequence). The CDR3 sequence is 14 residues long. The CDR3 bases are TGTGCCTGGCAGGGACAGGGAATAAGTTCACCCCTCCACTTT. It encodes CAWQGQGISSPLHF.

The gene calls are TRBV29-1 and TRBJ2-3; D is perhaps TRBD2 (6 bases). Germline V gene data show CDR1 as SQVTM and CDR2 as ANQGSEA. The CDR3 is 15 amino acids. The V gene lost 5 bases and the J gene lost 1 base, with 16 bases spanning the gap. DNA of the CDR3: TGCAGCGTTACAGGCGGGGACGAACGCACAGATACGCAGTATTTT. Protein sequence: CSVTGGDERTDTQYF.

This clone showed up just a few times. The CDR3 DNA reads TGTGCCAGCAGCTCCCTGCGGATGAACACTGAAGCTTTCTTT. Residues: CASSSLRMNTEAFF. V gene TRBV7-9 combines with J gene TRBJ1-1; D is unclear. Germline V gene lookup returns CDR1 SEHNR and CDR2 FQNEAQ (reference sequence). V shed 4 bases and J shed 0 bases, with 9 bases lying between them. The CDR3 is 14 amino acids.

This chain uses TRBV28 with TRBJ2-7; TRBD2 matches at 11 bases. The V segment lost 6 bases and the J segment 3 bases; nucleotides outside the gene matches: 4. Per the germline V gene, CDR1 is MDHEN and CDR2 is SYDVKM. The CDR3 consists of 14 residues. Here the CDR3 DNA reads TGTGCCAGCAGGACAACTAGCGGGGGCTACGAGCAGTACTTC. This codes for CASRTTSGGYEQYF.